The 30 T cell receptor beta chains below all came from one sample that was sequenced in a study of blood T cell repertoires in COVID-19. TCRdb keeps only in-frame clones here, not all; method: immunoSEQ multiplex PCR. The table includes around 43,000 clones, approximately 85% detected once. Sequenced input: peripheral blood. These receptors all come from a woman at least 80 years old with acute or convalescent COVID-19.

V usage is TRBV6-5 and J usage is TRBJ2-7; perhaps TRBD2 as D (6 bases). This CDR3 comprises 15 residues. V dropped 7 bases and J dropped 2 bases, with 18 bases sitting between them. CDR1 and CDR2 from the germline V gene are MNHEY and SVGAGI. CDR3 protein: CASNPPSAGTYEQYF. The CDR3 coding sequence is TGTGCCAGCAATCCGCCCTCAGCGGGCACCTACGAGCAGTACTTC.

V and J are TRBV19 and TRBJ1-4, with 9 bases fitting TRBD1. The CDR3 runs 15 residues. Looked up from germline, CDR1 is LNHDA and CDR2 is SQIVND (reference sequence). V lost 8 bases to trimming and J lost 8 bases; unmatched junction nucleotides: 12. The CDR3 nucleotides are TGTGCCAGTGGTGAGAGGGACAGGGTCTACGAAAAACTGTTTTTT. Amino acids: CASGERDRVYEKLFF.

The rearrangement links TRBV10-1 to TRBJ2-7; 9 nucleotides match TRBD2. Germline lookup yields CDR1 WNHNN and CDR2 SYGVQD (reference sequence). There are 16 residues in the CDR3. V shed 6 bases, J shed 2 bases, and the junction held 11 bases outside the gene matches. Here the CDR3 reads CASSPHSGSGTYEQYF. In nucleotides, the CDR3 is TGCGCCAGCAGCCCCCATAGCGGGAGCGGCACCTACGAGCAGTACTTC.

The J gene is TRBJ2-1, the V gene TRBV7-8; possible D gene TRBD2, 5 bases. The CDR3 has 13 amino acids. Germline CDR1 and CDR2: SGHVS and FQNEAQ. With 2 bases removed from V and 6 bases from J, the gap between germline ends came to 8 bases. CDR3: CASSLPGGNEQFF. The DNA of the CDR3 is TGTGCCAGCAGCTTACCAGGAGGCAATGAGCAGTTCTTC. Together with reference TRBV7-8 and TRBJ2-1, the CDR3 gives the full variable domain: GAGVSQSPRYKVAKRGQDVALRCDPISGHVSLFWYQQALGQGPEFLTYFQNEAQLDKSGLPSDRFFAERPEGSVSTLKIQRTQQEDSAVYLCASSLPGGNEQFFGPGTRLTVL.

The V and J genes are TRBV3-1 (or the pseudogene TRBV3-2) and TRBJ1-2, with 8 nucleotides matching TRBD1. From germline, CDR1 is LGHDT and CDR2 YNNKEL (reference sequence). Losses at the gene ends were 0 bases for V and 4 bases for J; bases not matched to a gene: 4. This CDR3 has 15 residues. The CDR3 region is CASSQESTGGYGYTF. CDR3 sequence (DNA): TGTGCCAGCAGCCAAGAGTCCACAGGGGGCTATGGCTACACCTTC.

This clone has more than one count but fewer than ten. The rearrangement uses TRBV5-4 and TRBJ2-2; 7 positions agree with TRBD1. After removal of 2 bases from V and 3 bases from J, the junction contained 4 bases not matched to a gene. This CDR3 is 15 amino acids long. Germline V gene lookup returns CDR1 SGHNT and CDR2 YYREEE (reference sequence). The CDR3 loop is CASSLDRVDTGELFF. In nucleotides, the CDR3 is TGTGCCAGCAGCTTAGACAGGGTTGACACCGGGGAGCTGTTTTTT.

This chain uses TRBV2 with TRBJ2-2; maybe TRBD2 (5 bases). Trimming left V 6 bases short and J 6 bases short, with 17 bases between. This CDR3 contains 15 residues. Per the germline V gene, CDR1 is SNHLY and CDR2 is FYNNEI. The CDR3 reads CASSASSSGAGELFF. For the CDR3, the DNA is TGTGCCAGCAGCGCTAGCTCCTCCGGGGCCGGGGAGCTGTTTTTT.

The chain uses TRBV7-8 and TRBJ1-4; 7 nucleotides match TRBD1. The CDR3 sequence is 14 residues long. Unmatched junction bases numbered 6, after V lost 4 bases and J lost 7 bases. CDR1 SGHVS and CDR2 FQNEAQ come from the germline V gene. CDR3 in amino acids: CASSSQGGREKLFF. Here the CDR3 DNA reads TGTGCCAGCAGCTCCCAGGGGGGTCGTGAAAAACTGTTTTTT.

The chain has TRBV10-3 and TRBJ2-3, with 9 bases lining up with TRBD2. Trimming took 5 bases from V and 5 from J; bases not matched to a gene: 14. This CDR3 is 17 amino acids long. CDR1 is ENHRY, CDR2 SYGVKD, per germline. CDR3 coding DNA: TGTGCCATCAGTACAGACCTTAGCGGGAGTTTTGTAGATACGCAGTATTTT. Translated: CAISTDLSGSFVDTQYF.

This clone was seen only a few times. The rearrangement links TRBV7-9 to TRBJ1-5; D is unresolved. Trimming took off 1 base at V and 0 bases at J, with 10 bases between the two ends. The germline CDR1 and CDR2 sequences are SEHNR and FQNEAQ (reference sequence). There are 16 residues in the CDR3. CDR3 sequence (DNA): TGTGCCAGCAGCTTAGGAGGGCTGGATAGCAATCAGCCCCAGCATTTT. Its protein product is CASSLGGLDSNQPQHF.

The chain is built from TRBV9 and TRBJ2-6; D possibly corresponds to TRBD1 (5 bases). V lost 4 bases and J 0 bases, leaving 14 bases between the germline ends. This CDR3 region has 17 residues. Germline assignment: CDR1 SGDLS and CDR2 YYNGEE. The CDR3 nucleotides read TGTGCCAGCAGCCCCCAGACAGCTTTCTCTGGGGCCAACGTCCTGACTTTC. It is translated as CASSPQTAFSGANVLTF.

The chain recombines TRBV4-2 with TRBJ2-2; 9 bases line up with TRBD2. Germline loops: CDR1 LGHNA, CDR2 YNFKEQ. V lost 1 base and J lost 4; bases outside the gene matches: 7. The CDR3 spans 17 residues. The CDR3 DNA follows: TGTGCCAGCAGCCAAGCAGGGGCGGGAGGGCGCACCGGGGAGCTGTTTTTT. This gives the protein CASSQAGAGGRTGELFF.

V gene TRBV28 combines with J gene TRBJ1-5; TRBD1 matches at 7 bases. Germline assignment: CDR1 MDHEN and CDR2 SYDVKM. The CDR3 loop spans 13 amino acids. For the CDR3, the DNA is TGTGCAGGGGGCGCGAACAGCAATCAGCCCCAGCATTTT. This sequence encodes CAGGANSNQPQHF. The full variable domain, with the rest looked up from reference TRBV28 and TRBJ1-5, is DVKVTQSSRYLVKRTGEKVFLECVQDMDHENMFWYRQDPGLGLRLIYFSYDVKMKEKGDIPEGYSVSREKKERFSLILESASTNQTSMYLCAGGANSNQPQHFGDGTRLSIL.

This rearrangement joins TRBV27 to TRBJ2-1, with TRBD2 matching over 7 bases. Trimming took 5 bases from V and 6 from J; bases not matched to a gene: 13. CDR1 is MNHEY and CDR2 is SMNVEV in the germline V gene (reference sequence). The CDR3 spans 16 residues. Here the CDR3 DNA reads TGTGCCAGCAGTCGACCACGGGGAGGGAGTTCCAATGAGCAGTTCTTC. It translates to CASSRPRGGSSNEQFF.

The chain joins TRBV28 to TRBJ2-2; unclear D gene. The germline gives CDR1 MDHEN, CDR2 SYDVKM. The CDR3 is 14 amino acids. Trimming removed 3 bases at V and 1 base at J, with 6 bases between. As DNA, the CDR3 is TGTGCCAGCAGTTTTTCCCGGAACACCGGGGAGCTGTTTTTT. Translated, it gives CASSFSRNTGELFF.

V is TRBV5-1 and J is TRBJ2-1; the match to TRBD2 covers 10 bases. Trimming at V came to 4 bases and at J to 9 bases, leaving 10 bases not matched to a gene. Germline V gene data show CDR1 as SGHRS and CDR2 as YFSETQ. The CDR3 is made up of 15 amino acids. CDR3 in DNA: TGCGCCAGCAGCCTTAAACAAGCGGGAGGGGGTGAGCAGTTCTTC. As protein: CASSLKQAGGGEQFF. Supplemented by reference TRBV5-1 and TRBJ2-1, the full variable domain reads KAGVTQTPRYLIKTRGQQVTLSCSPISGHRSVSWYQQTPGQGLQFLFEYFSETQRNKGNFPGRFSGRQFSNSRSEMNVSTLELGDSALYLCASSLKQAGGGEQFFGPGTRLTVL.

DNA for the CDR3: TGTGCCAGCAGTTTGGGGACATCGGGCGGGGAGCAGTACTTC. Its translation is CASSLGTSGGEQYF. The chain uses TRBV27 and TRBJ2-7; a weak D match, TRBD1 (6 bases). V lost 3 bases to trimming and J lost 7 bases, with 16 bases between them. CDR3 length equals 14 residues. Germline lookup yields CDR1 MNHEY and CDR2 SMNVEV (reference sequence).

The chain recombines TRBV10-3 with TRBJ1-2; a weak D match, TRBD1 (5 bases). The germline V gene has CDR1 ENHRY and CDR2 SYGVKD. Trimming stripped 2 bases from V and 6 bases from J, with 13 bases between. The CDR3 spans 14 residues. CDR3 DNA sequence: TGTGCCATCAGTGAGGGTCAGGGATTTCATGGCTACACCTTC. Amino acids: CAISEGQGFHGYTF.

V gene TRBV2 combines with J gene TRBJ2-7; 13 positions match TRBD2. CDR1 is SNHLY and CDR2 is FYNNEI in the germline V gene. This CDR3 comprises 15 residues. Germline trimming cut 10 bases from V and 3 bases from J; bases unmatched to any gene: 9. The chain's CDR3 is CANSGTSGTFYEQYF. The CDR3 coding sequence is TGTGCCAATTCAGGGACTAGCGGGACGTTCTACGAGCAGTACTTC.

This clone appeared once. The rearrangement links TRBV11-2 to TRBJ2-1; 11 bases fit TRBD2. Germline values: CDR1 SGHAT, CDR2 FQNNGV. The junction had 9 bases not matched to a gene; V was cut back by 7 bases and J by 7 bases. The CDR3 extends over 15 amino acids. The CDR3 loop reads CASTLIAGGRNEQFF. The CDR3, as DNA: TGTGCCAGCACCCTCATAGCGGGAGGGAGGAATGAGCAGTTCTTC.

This clone showed up just once. This chain joins TRBV5-1 and TRBJ2-3; 9 bases align to TRBD1. The CDR3 runs to 18 residues. Trimming cost V 2 bases and J 4 bases; bases outside gene matches: 14. From germline, CDR1 is SGHRS and CDR2 YFSETQ. As DNA, the CDR3 is TGCGCCAGCAGCTTAACGCCGGGACAGGGAGTAGGTGCAGATACGCAGTATTTT. Translated: CASSLTPGQGVGADTQYF.

This clone showed up just once. This may be a read error: a much more frequent sequence differs by one nucleotide. V is TRBV2 and J is TRBJ2-7; TRBD2 agrees at 7 bases. The trim removed 11 bases at V and 0 bases at J, leaving 16 bases unmatched. The CDR3 length is 16 residues. CDR1 and CDR2 from the germline V gene are SNHLY and FYNNEI. CDR3 sequence (DNA): TGTGCCCCCAGTGGGGGGGACCGGGTGGGCTCCTACGAGCAGTACTTC. Translated: CAPSGGDRVGSYEQYF.

The chain has TRBV5-5 and TRBJ2-1; D unresolved. Germline CDR1 and CDR2: SGHKS and YYEKEE (reference sequence). V was trimmed by 1 base and J by 5 bases, leaving 13 bases between them. The CDR3 length is 15 residues. CDR3 in DNA: TGTGCCAGCAGCTTGCCTCCACGACTTAACAATGAGCAGTTCTTC. Protein product: CASSLPPRLNNEQFF.

This clone came up once. The genes are TRBV11-3 and TRBJ2-1; 9 bases are a match to TRBD2. The germline V gene encodes CDR1 SGHNT and CDR2 YENEEA. V lost 5 bases and J lost 0; bases outside the gene matches: 2. CDR3 length: 15 amino acids. For the CDR3, the DNA is TGTGCCAGCAGCGTTAGCGGGAGCTCCTACAATGAGCAGTTCTTC. This gives the protein CASSVSGSSYNEQFF.

The chain couples TRBV5-4 to TRBJ1-1; D is ambiguous. V lost 4 bases, J lost 5 bases, and 15 bases lay in between. The germline V gene encodes CDR1 SGHNT and CDR2 YYREEE (reference sequence). The CDR3 spans 14 residues. CDR3 DNA: TGTGCCAGCAGCCCCCGGGAAGGGCGGACTGAAGCTTTCTTT. This sequence encodes CASSPREGRTEAFF.

V and J are TRBV7-2 and TRBJ2-7; D not certain. CDR3 length: 13 residues. V was clipped by 4 bases and J by 6 bases, with 13 bases between them. CDR1 is SGHTA, CDR2 FQGNSA, per germline. CDR3 nucleotides: TGTGCCAGCAGCTACCGGTCCACGGGCGAGCAGTACTTC. Translated: CASSYRSTGEQYF.

This chain connects TRBV7-8 to TRBJ1-5, with 9 bases aligning to TRBD1. Per the germline V gene, CDR1 is SGHVS and CDR2 is FQNEAQ. This CDR3 has 16 amino acids. Germline trimming cut 5 bases from V and 3 bases from J; bases unmatched to any gene: 8. CDR3 coding DNA: TGTGCCAGCAGCCAGGGACAGGGCCTCAACAATCAGCCCCAGCATTTT. Amino acids: CASSQGQGLNNQPQHF.

This clone was observed once. The V and J genes are TRBV7-9 and TRBJ1-2; D is undetermined. The CDR3 has 13 amino acids. Between the trimmed V and J ends, which lost 2 bases and 6 bases, there was a span of 10 bases. In germline, CDR1 is SEHNR, CDR2 FQNEAQ (reference sequence). The CDR3: CASSLSNPHGYTF. The CDR3 DNA follows: TGTGCCAGCAGCTTATCAAATCCCCATGGCTACACCTTC.

The chain employs TRBV27 and TRBJ2-6; D is ambiguous. The CDR3 extends over 16 amino acids. Germline V gene lookup returns CDR1 MNHEY and CDR2 SMNVEV (reference sequence). Trimming left V 2 bases short and J 0 bases short, with 8 bases between. The DNA for the CDR3 is TGTGCCAGCAGTTTAATCCCTAGCTCTGGGGCCAACGTCCTGACTTTC. It specifies CASSLIPSSGANVLTF.

The chain recombines TRBV19 with TRBJ1-2; D gene uncertain. Looked up from germline, CDR1 is LNHDA and CDR2 is SQIVND (reference sequence). The CDR3 loop spans 14 amino acids. V shed 7 bases and J shed 1 base, with 13 bases lying between them. The CDR3 coding sequence is TGTGCCAGTACGGAGGGCGGAATTAACTATGGCTACACCTTC. Residues: CASTEGGINYGYTF.